This T cell receptor (beta chain) was sequenced during a study of cytotoxic CD8 clonotypes in ibrutinib-treated CLL. Study overall: Response sampling took place at median around 13 months of treatment, range 6 to 36. Overall study findings and caveats: Baseline clonality exceeded age-matched healthy donors and tracked circulating CD8+ T-cell counts. At progression, clonality fell back toward baseline after rising at ibrutinib response.

In the case of this clone: Its target is unknown.

The assay was immunoSEQ multiplex PCR, and TCRdb's table has in-frame clones only and misses some. Among approximately 84,000 clones listed, around 84% were seen once. V lost 0 bases, J lost 1 base, and 19 bases lay in between. CDR3 length: 18 amino acids. The germline CDR1 and CDR2 sequences are LNHNV and YYDKDF (reference sequence). Material: PBMCs, obtained before ibrutinib treatment. The TCR originated in a human donor with chronic lymphocytic leukemia. This sequence joins TRBV15 and TRBJ2-7; tentatively, D is TRBD1 (6 bases). In DNA form, the CDR3 reads TGTGCCACCAGCAGAGATCTGACAGGCACCACCCAATCCTACGAGCAGTACTTC. The encoded protein is CATSRDLTGTTQSYEQYF.